One and the same sample provided the 19 T cell receptor beta chains below, sequenced in a study of beta chain features in type 1 diabetes (dated by TCRdb to 2017 to 2018). Broad study findings and their caveats: Type 1 diabetes patients showed a moderate but significant shortening of TCRB CDR3 length in all four CD4+ subsets.

These receptors have no identified antigens. The protocol used for the library was the immunoSEQ multiplex PCR assay. All of the isolated RNA was reverse transcribed with the High Capacity cDNA Reverse Transcription Kit, so expressed TCRB transcripts were sequenced. As stored in TCRdb, this immuneACCESS dataset retains in-frame rearrangements with V and J assigned. A fraction of the clones does not appear; measured against another copy, unresolved V genes explain less than half of the discrepancy, and the remainder lacks a known reason. Within this sample are hundreds of thousands of clones, with more than 13% of them counted one time only. 0.03% to 0.045% of the sample goes to the ten largest clones. Source material: naive CD4+ T cells from blood. The cell subset or site label for this specimen denotes: true naive CD4+ T cells. Receptor source: a young man with type 1 diabetes.

This clone was seen a few times. The J gene is TRBJ1-6, the V gene TRBV7-2; D remains unclear. V dropped 1 base and J dropped 9 bases, with 13 bases sitting between them. Germline V lookup: CDR1 SGHTA, CDR2 FQGNSA. CDR3 size: 15 residues. The CDR3 sequence: CASSLVEGWGSPLHF. The CDR3 DNA reads TGTGCCAGCAGCTTAGTTGAGGGTTGGGGTTCACCCCTCCACTTT.

This clone was seen a few times. This chain uses TRBV29-1 with TRBJ1-1; TRBD1 matches 9 bases. The germline V gene has CDR1 SQVTM and CDR2 ANQGSEA. With 8 bases clipped from V and 3 bases from J, the junction kept 4 bases outside the gene matches. This CDR3 is built from 12 residues. In DNA form, the CDR3 reads TGCAGCATCAGACAGGGGGACACTGAAGCTTTCTTT. Residues: CSIRQGDTEAFF.

This clone was counted only a few times. The J gene is TRBJ2-7, the V gene TRBV6-5, with unresolved D. Deletions cut 5 bases from V and 0 bases from J, with 14 bases between. The CDR3 sequence is 15 residues long. The V gene's germline CDR1 is MNHEY and CDR2 SVGAGI. This chain's CDR3 is CASSTTIAVSYEQYF. The CDR3 nucleotides read TGTGCCAGCAGTACAACCATTGCAGTCTCCTACGAGCAGTACTTC.

The rearrangement joins TRBV7-2 to TRBJ2-1; 8 nucleotides match TRBD2. J was trimmed by 8 bases and V by 0 bases; bases with no gene match: 9. The CDR3 has 16 amino acids. The V gene's germline CDR1 is SGHTA and CDR2 FQGNSA. The CDR3 reads CASSLAGSGRYYEQFF. The CDR3, as DNA: TGTGCCAGCAGCTTAGCGGGGAGCGGGAGATACTATGAGCAGTTCTTC.

Worth noting for this clone: Additional DNA sequences in this sample encode the identical CDR3. The V and J genes are TRBV5-1 and TRBJ2-5, with TRBD1 matching over 9 bases. V was clipped by 2 bases and J by 4 bases; unmatched bases: 3. CDR1 and CDR2 from the germline V gene are SGHRS and YFSETQ. The CDR3 sequence is 14 residues long. CDR3 DNA: TGCGCCAGCAGCTTACAGGGGGCCGGAGAGACCCAGTACTTC. This sequence encodes CASSLQGAGETQYF.

J is TRBJ2-1 and V is TRBV4-2, with a tentative D call TRBD2 (5 bases). CDR1 is LGHNA and CDR2 is YNFKEQ in the germline V gene. The CDR3 is 14 residues long. The V end was cut by 1 base, the J end by 4 bases, with 8 bases between. CDR3 loop: CASSQGRYYNEQFF. The DNA of the CDR3 is TGTGCCAGCAGCCAAGGGAGGTATTACAATGAGCAGTTCTTC.

The chain couples TRBV5-1 to TRBJ2-1; 12 bases agree with TRBD2. Per the germline V gene, CDR1 is SGHRS and CDR2 is YFSETQ. V shed 1 base, J shed 1 base, and the junction held 3 bases outside the gene matches. The CDR3 length is 17 residues. The CDR3 reads CASSLSTSGRSYNEQFF. In nucleotides, the CDR3 is TGCGCCAGCAGCTTGTCGACTAGCGGGAGATCCTACAATGAGCAGTTCTTC. Variable domain in full (rest from reference TRBV5-1 and TRBJ2-1): KAGVTQTPRYLIKTRGQQVTLSCSPISGHRSVSWYQQTPGQGLQFLFEYFSETQRNKGNFPGRFSGRQFSNSRSEMNVSTLELGDSALYLCASSLSTSGRSYNEQFFGPGTRLTVL.

In its sample, this clone was seen a few times. The CDR3 loop is CSLYREGRGYTF. In DNA form, the CDR3 reads TGCAGCCTTTACAGGGAGGGTCGGGGCTACACCTTC. The chain couples TRBV29-1 to TRBJ1-2; D may be TRBD1 (6 bases). Per germline, CDR1 SQVTM and CDR2 ANQGSEA. V was trimmed by 8 bases and J by 8 bases, leaving 18 bases between them. This CDR3 region has 12 residues.

There are a few counts of this clone. This rearrangement joins TRBV11-2 to TRBJ1-5; the D is unclear. V was pared by 4 bases and J by 7 bases, with 11 bases between. Germline values: CDR1 SGHAT, CDR2 FQNNGV. The length of the CDR3 is 13 residues. The DNA for the CDR3 is TGTGCCAGCAGCTCAAAGGGATGGCAGCCCCAGCATTTT. It encodes CASSSKGWQPQHF. The full variable domain, its missing parts supplied by reference TRBV11-2 and TRBJ1-5, is EAGVAQSPRYKIIEKRQSVAFWCNPISGHATLYWYQQILGQGPKLLIQFQNNGVVDDSQLPKDRFSAERLKGVDSTLKIQPAKLEDSAVYLCASSSKGWQPQHFGDGTRLSIL.

This chain links TRBV27 with TRBJ1-4, with D perhaps matching TRBD1 (5 bases). Germline CDR1 reads MNHEY; CDR2 reads SMNVEV (reference sequence). With 5 bases removed from V and 3 bases from J, the gap between germline ends came to 16 bases. The CDR3 spans 16 residues. DNA of the CDR3: TGTGCCAGCAGTAGCTCTAGGGGTCGGGCTAATGAAAAACTGTTTTTT. Its protein is CASSSSRGRANEKLFF.

V and J are TRBV2 and TRBJ2-1; the D is unclear. The CDR3 runs to 11 residues. Trimming left V 6 bases short and J 7 bases short, with 7 bases between. Germline lookup yields CDR1 SNHLY and CDR2 FYNNEI. DNA of the CDR3: TGTGCCAGCAGATCGTGGAATGAGCAGTTCTTC. It encodes CASRSWNEQFF.

The V gene is TRBV7-2, the J gene TRBJ2-7; TRBD1 matches at 9 bases. This CDR3 is 14 amino acids long. With V trimmed by 7 bases and J by 6 bases, 10 bases remained unmatched. Germline V CDR1 and CDR2: SGHTA, FQGNSA. The DNA of the CDR3 is TGTGCCAGCAACCTTTGGGACAGGGAAGGCGAGCAGTACTTC. Its translation: CASNLWDREGEQYF.

This clone showed up just a few times. The chain uses TRBV9 and TRBJ2-5, with 7 positions matching TRBD1. The CDR3 consists of 17 residues. Germline V gives CDR1 SGDLS, CDR2 YYNGEE. V dropped 0 bases and J dropped 1; count of bases not matched to a gene: 9. CDR3 coding DNA: TGTGCCAGCAGCGTAGGTACAGGGGTTTTAGGCCAAGAGACCCAGTACTTC. Translating gives CASSVGTGVLGQETQYF.

This clone was seen more than once but under ten times. The J gene is TRBJ1-1, the V gene TRBV6-4; D gene ambiguous. CDR3 length equals 14 residues. V dropped 9 bases and J dropped 2 bases, with 16 bases sitting between them. The germline V gene encodes CDR1 MRHNA and CDR2 SNTAGT. The CDR3 sequence is CASRPELGNTEAFF. The CDR3 DNA follows: TGTGCCAGTCGTCCGGAGTTGGGAAACACTGAAGCTTTCTTT.

The J gene is TRBJ2-7, the V gene TRBV6-5, with 8 bases matching TRBD1. The CDR3 loop spans 15 amino acids. J gave up 1 base and V 0 bases, and 2 bases lay outside the gene matches. Per germline, CDR1 MNHEY and CDR2 SVGAGI. CDR3 DNA sequence: TGTGCCAGCAGTTACTCGACAGGGGATTCCTACGAGCAGTACTTC. The encoded protein is CASSYSTGDSYEQYF.

This clone was seen a few times. The chain joins TRBV28 to TRBJ1-1; weak D call: TRBD1 (5 bases). This CDR3 spans 11 amino acids. The germline V gene encodes CDR1 MDHEN and CDR2 SYDVKM. The CDR3 nucleotides are TGTGCTGGTCGGGGGGACACTGAAGCTTTCTTT. It is translated as CAGRGDTEAFF.

In its sample, this clone was seen a few times. The chain links TRBV5-1 to TRBJ2-1; D gene ambiguous. The V gene lost 0 bases and the J gene lost 2 bases, with 9 bases spanning the gap. This CDR3 is 15 amino acids long. Germline V CDR1 and CDR2: SGHRS, YFSETQ. The CDR3 here is CASSLAGSTYNEQFF. The DNA of the CDR3 is TGCGCCAGCAGCTTGGCGGGTAGCACCTACAATGAGCAGTTCTTC.

The rearrangement uses TRBV5-4 and TRBJ2-5; TRBD1 agrees at 9 bases. The last part of the DNA fits TRBJ2-7 better; the J call may be wrong. Germline CDR1 SGHNT, CDR2 YYREEE (reference sequence). The CDR3 totals 15 residues. The CDR3, as DNA: TGTGCCAGCAGCCTGGGACAGGGAAGGTCCTACGAGCAGTACTTC. Translation gives CASSLGQGRSYEQYF.

The CDR3 DNA reads as TGTGCCAGCAGCCATTATTGGTTGAGGGACACTGAAGCTTTCTTT. Its protein product is CASSHYWLRDTEAFF. This chain connects TRBV14 to TRBJ1-1; no clear D. Per the germline V gene, CDR1 is SGHDN and CDR2 is FVKESK. Trimming took 3 bases from V and 3 from J, leaving 14 bases between them. This CDR3 contains 15 residues.